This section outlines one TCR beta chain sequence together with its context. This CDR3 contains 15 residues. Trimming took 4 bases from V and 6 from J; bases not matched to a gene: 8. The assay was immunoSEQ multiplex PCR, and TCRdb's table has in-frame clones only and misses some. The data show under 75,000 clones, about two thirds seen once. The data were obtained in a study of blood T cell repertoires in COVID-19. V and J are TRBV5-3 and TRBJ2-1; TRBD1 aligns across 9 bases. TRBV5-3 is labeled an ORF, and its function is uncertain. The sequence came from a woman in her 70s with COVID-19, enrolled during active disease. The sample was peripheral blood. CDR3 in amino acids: CARSPRDRVRNEQFF. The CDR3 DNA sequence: TGTGCCAGAAGCCCCCGGGACAGGGTCCGCAATGAGCAGTTCTTC.